One sample yielded the 6 T cell receptor beta chains listed below, sequenced in a study of Ad26.COV2.S vaccination and SARS-CoV-2 variants. TCRdb's table, derived via immunoSEQ multiplex PCR, lists solely in-frame clones and lacks some. Found here are fewer than 800,000 clones, 89% of them singletons; the top ten hold about 1.5%. The treatment here: around 19 received Ad26.COV2.S at low or high dose, single or two shots; roughly 5 received placebo; per-sample allocation not given. Sampling was performed 63 days after the first vaccine or placebo injection. The sample in question was peripheral blood, obtained in a trial of Ad26.COV2.S vaccine versus placebo. The receptors were sampled from a person between 18 and 65 years old who received the Ad26.COV2.S COVID-19 vaccine or a placebo.

The chain couples TRBV3-1 (or the pseudogene TRBV3-2) to TRBJ1-3; D not certain. This CDR3 has 16 amino acids. The germline CDR1 and CDR2 sequences are LGHDT and YNNKEL (reference sequence). V was trimmed by 3 bases and J by 2 bases, leaving 14 bases between them. The CDR3 reads CASSQPSRVAGNTIYF. For the CDR3, the DNA is TGTGCCAGCAGCCAGCCAAGTCGGGTCGCTGGAAACACCATATATTTT.

The V call is TRBV9, the J call TRBJ2-5; possibly TRBD1 for D (6 bases). Deletions cut 4 bases from V and 4 bases from J, with 17 bases between. The CDR3 contains 15 residues. Germline V gene data show CDR1 as SGDLS and CDR2 as YYNGEE. CDR3 sequence reads: CASSPTTGLAETQYF. CDR3 sequence (DNA): TGTGCCAGCAGCCCAACGACAGGCTTGGCAGAGACCCAGTACTTC.

In this sample, this clone turned up once. The genes are TRBV11-2 and TRBJ2-3, with unresolved D. The CDR3 is made up of 13 amino acids. Germline V gene sequence: CDR1 SGHAT, CDR2 FQNNGV. Trimming cost V 7 bases and J 0 bases, with 8 bases left between them. The CDR3 loop reads CASTLSSTDTQYF. CDR3 in DNA: TGTGCCAGCACCTTGTCCAGCACAGATACGCAGTATTTT.

The J gene is TRBJ2-3, the V gene TRBV12-5, with TRBD2 matching over 8 bases. The germline gives CDR1 LGHNT, CDR2 FRNRAP. This CDR3 is built from 15 residues. After removal of 1 base from V and 1 base from J, the junction contained 1 base not matched to a gene. The CDR3 coding sequence is TGTGCTAGTGGTTTGGGAGCGGGGGGCACAGATACGCAGTATTTT. Translation gives CASGLGAGGTDTQYF. The variable domain in full, with the rest retrieved from reference TRBV12-5 and TRBJ2-3, is DARVTQTPRHKVTEMGQEVTMRCQPILGHNTVFWYRQTMMQGLELLAYFRNRAPLDDSGMPKDRFSAEMPDATLATLKIQPSEPRDSAVYFCASGLGAGGTDTQYFGPGTRLTVL.

CDR3 region: CATSRGSGANVLTF. The CDR3 DNA reads as TGTGCCACCAGCCGGGGATCTGGGGCCAACGTCCTGACTTTC. This chain links TRBV15 with TRBJ2-6; a weak D match, TRBD2 (5 bases). This CDR3 is built from 14 residues. Trimming removed 5 bases from V and 1 base from J, with 6 bases in between. The germline gives CDR1 LNHNV, CDR2 YYDKDF (reference sequence). Full variable domain (outside the CDR3, taken from reference TRBV15 and TRBJ2-6): DAMVIQNPRYQVTQFGKPVTLSCSQTLNHNVMYWYQQKSSQAPKLLFHYYDKDFNNEADTPDNFQSRRPNTSFCFLDIRSPGLGDTAMYLCATSRGSGANVLTFGAGSRLTVL.

This clone has a single count. The chain links TRBV4-2 to TRBJ2-5, with TRBD2 matching 14 bases. The germline V gene has CDR1 LGHNA and CDR2 YNFKEQ. The CDR3 spans 18 residues. The V segment lost 7 bases and the J segment 3 bases; nucleotides outside the gene matches: 13. CDR3 protein: CASTMLGLAGEYKETQYF. The CDR3 nucleotides read TGTGCCAGCACCATGCTGGGACTAGCGGGAGAGTATAAAGAGACCCAGTACTTC.